This section outlines one T cell receptor (beta chain) sequence together with its context. Study processing details: Amplification of reference gene primers was used by the study to estimate nucleated cell counts. TCRdb's table, derived via immunoSEQ multiplex PCR, lists solely in-frame clones and lacks some. V, J and clone size are taken as reported in that table, and D and trimming were inferred from the DNA itself. Of about 240,000 clones in the sample, more than 75% were seen once. These data belong to a study of blood T cell repertoires in COVID-19. On the study more broadly: Samples representing acute and convalescent COVID-19 were sourced from the United States, Italy and Spain. From T cells, B-cell-depleted T cells, or PBMCs came the material, which was cDNA or gDNA.

The clonotype was recovered from a woman between 65 and 79 years old with active or convalescent COVID-19. Input material: peripheral blood.

CDR3 nucleotide sequence: TGTGCCAGCAGTAACAGGGCCAACACTGAAGCTTTCTTT. Amino acids: CASSNRANTEAFF. The V gene is TRBV6-6, the J gene TRBJ1-1; TRBD1 is a possible D gene (6 bases). Germline CDR1 is MNHNY and CDR2 is SVGAGI (reference sequence). The ends were cut back, 5 bases at V and 2 bases at J, with 9 bases in the middle. This CDR3 has 13 residues.